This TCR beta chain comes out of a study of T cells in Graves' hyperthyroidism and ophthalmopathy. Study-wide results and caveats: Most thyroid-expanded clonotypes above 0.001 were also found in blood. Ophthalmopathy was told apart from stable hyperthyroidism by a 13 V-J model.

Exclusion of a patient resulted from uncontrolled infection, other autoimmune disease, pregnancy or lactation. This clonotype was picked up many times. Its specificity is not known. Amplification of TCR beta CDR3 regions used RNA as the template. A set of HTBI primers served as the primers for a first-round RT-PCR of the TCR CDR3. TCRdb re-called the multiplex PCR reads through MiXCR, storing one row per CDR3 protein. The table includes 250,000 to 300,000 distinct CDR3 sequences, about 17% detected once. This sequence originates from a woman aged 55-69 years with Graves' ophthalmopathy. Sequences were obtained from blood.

CDR3 DNA sequence: TGTGCCAGCAGCTTTAGCGGGGGTCGAGATACGCAGTATTTT. Protein sequence: CASSFSGGRDTQYF. V is TRBV7-2 and J is TRBJ2-3; 9 bases line up with TRBD2. The ends lost 3 bases at V and 5 bases at J; junction bases unmatched: 3. Germline V gives CDR1 SGHTA, CDR2 FQGNSA. The CDR3 has 14 amino acids.